The present T cell receptor (beta chain) was sequenced within a study of blood T cells in healthy people across ages. Overall study findings and caveats: Whereas aged donors had fewer naive CD4+ cells, long-lived donors had more of them and higher diversity. The study regarded diversity estimates from one million T cells as underestimates. Observed TCR beta diversity per million T cells went down as age went up. This fall followed a roughly linear course with age.

A remark on this clonotype: No antigen is known for it.

Primed by a sample-barcoded 5' primer and a J-beta primer mix, a second PCR proceeded for 7 to 11 cycles. Each cDNA molecule, via a template-switch adaptor with 12 random nucleotides, was tagged. MiXCR, run by TCRdb on the 5' RACE reads, gives a single entry per CDR3 protein. This sample has 1.4 million to 1.5 million distinct CDR3 sequences, with around 39% found just once. The specimen was blood. This TCR derives from a woman under 30 in good health.

The CDR3 spells CASSLVPSGSSGANVLTF. In DNA, the CDR3 is TGCGCCAGCAGCTTGGTCCCTAGCGGGTCCTCTGGGGCCAACGTCCTGACTTTC. The chain carries TRBV5-1 and TRBJ2-6; 8 bases map to TRBD2. Losses at the gene ends were 0 bases for V and 0 bases for J; bases not matched to a gene: 5. The CDR3 has 18 amino acids. Per the germline V gene, CDR1 is SGHRS and CDR2 is YFSETQ. The full variable domain, in which reference TRBV5-1 and TRBJ2-6 provide the parts outside the CDR3, is KAGVTQTPRYLIKTRGQQVTLSCSPISGHRSVSWYQQTPGQGLQFLFEYFSETQRNKGNFPGRFSGRQFSNSRSEMNVSTLELGDSALYLCASSLVPSGSSGANVLTFGAGSRLTVL.